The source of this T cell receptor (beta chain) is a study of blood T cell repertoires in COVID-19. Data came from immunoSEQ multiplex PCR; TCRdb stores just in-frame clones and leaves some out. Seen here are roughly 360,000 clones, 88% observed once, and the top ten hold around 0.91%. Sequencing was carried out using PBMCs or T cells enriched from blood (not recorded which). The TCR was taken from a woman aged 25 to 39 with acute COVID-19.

The CDR3 reads CASKIPGAGNTIYF. The CDR3 region has the DNA TGCGCCAGCAAAATACCAGGGGCCGGGAACACCATATATTTT. The chain joins TRBV5-1 to TRBJ1-3, with a tentative D call TRBD1 (6 bases). V lost 6 bases to trimming and J lost 7 bases, with 17 bases between them. Germline assignment: CDR1 SGHRS and CDR2 YFSETQ. This CDR3 contains 14 residues.